A selection of T cell receptor beta chains follows, all from one sample in a study of PD-L1 blockade in urothelial cancer. The protocol was immunoSEQ multiplex PCR, while the TCRdb copy is restricted to in-frame clones and leaves out a portion. The profile covers about 40,000 clones, with 70% to 90% appearing a single time and roughly a quarter taken by the ten largest. Source: PBMCs, taken around atezolizumab (anti-PD-L1) treatment. These receptors were obtained from a man aged 55 to 70 with urothelial cancer. The CDR3 runs from the conserved cysteine through the conserved F or W. A D gene is named only where the DNA matches it firmly. Only part of the rows carry a size: once, few, many, or a class if the clone is expanded.

clone_size,j_call,d_call,cdr3_length,v_call,cdr3_nt,cdr3_aa
-,TRBJ2-7,-,15,TRBV27,TGTGCCAGCAGTTTATTGGGGACACCGAATTACGAGCAGTACTTC,CASSLLGTPNYEQYF
-,TRBJ2-7,-,14,TRBV5-5,TGTGCCAGCATCCTGACAGTCAGCTCCTACGAGCAGTACTTC,CASILTVSSYEQYF
-,TRBJ1-1,-,14,TRBV25-1,TGTGCCAGCAGTCTAAAAGCGGCTGGCACTGAAGCTTTCTTT,CASSLKAAGTEAFF
-,TRBJ2-3,-,16,TRBV15,TGTGCCACCAGCAGTGACAGGTGGGAAGGCACAGATACGCAGTATTTT,CATSSDRWEGTDTQYF
-,TRBJ2-1,-,11,TRBV29-1,TGCAGCGTTGCCTCAGGGGATGAGCAGTTCTTC,CSVASGDEQFF
-,TRBJ1-6,TRBD1,15,TRBV4-3,TGCGCCAGCAGCCAAGTTCAGGGGGCTGTATCACCCCTCCACTTT,CASSQVQGAVSPLHF
-,TRBJ2-3,TRBD2,15,TRBV5-1,TGCGCCAGCAGCTTTGGCGGGAGGATCACAGATACGCAGTATTTT,CASSFGGRITDTQYF
-,TRBJ2-1,-,11,TRBV30,TGTGCCCTATCACGGGGGAATGAGCAGTTCTTC,CALSRGNEQFF
once,TRBJ1-3,TRBD1,16,TRBV19,TGTGCCAGTAGTACCCCCGGGACAGGCTCTGGAAACACCATATATTTT,CASSTPGTGSGNTIYF
once,TRBJ1-2,TRBD1,14,TRBV5-1,TGCGCCAGCAGCTCAAGGGGGCCCAGCTATGGCTACACCTTC,CASSSRGPSYGYTF
-,TRBJ1-5,TRBD1,14,TRBV6-5,TGTGCCAGCAGTTATGTACAGGGGAGTCAGCCCCAGCATTTT,CASSYVQGSQPQHF
-,TRBJ1-6,-,14,TRBV10-1,TGCGCCAGCAGCCCACAGGGCTCTGGGGCACCCCTCCACTTT,CASSPQGSGAPLHF
-,TRBJ1-1,-,13,TRBV5-1,TGCGCCAGCAGCGGAGAGATGAACACTGAAGCTTTCTTT,CASSGEMNTEAFF
-,TRBJ1-5,-,15,TRBV19,TGTGCCAGTACCGTCCTACAGGGAAGCAATCAGCCCCAGCATTTT,CASTVLQGSNQPQHF
-,TRBJ1-2,-,12,TRBV11-3,TGTGCCAGCAGCCACGGGGGGCTAGGCTACACCTTC,CASSHGGLGYTF
-,TRBJ1-5,-,15,TRBV6-1,TGTGCCAGCAGTGCGAGGGAGGTACGCAATCAGCCCCAGCATTTT,CASSAREVRNQPQHF
-,TRBJ2-2,TRBD2,17,TRBV5-1,TGCGCCAGCAGCTTGGGTCTAGCGGGGGATTATTCCGGGGAGCTGTTTTTT,CASSLGLAGDYSGELFF
few,TRBJ2-2,TRBD1,15,TRBV28,TGTGCCAGCAGTCTGGCCGGGACAGGGTACGGGGAGCTGTTTTTT,CASSLAGTGYGELFF
-,TRBJ2-3,-,14,TRBV11-3,TGTGCCAGCAGCTTAGGTCTAAACACAGATACGCAGTATTTT,CASSLGLNTDTQYF
-,TRBJ1-6,-,15,TRBV15,TGTGCCACCAGCAGAGACAGGGCGCTAAATTCACCCCTCCACTTT,CATSRDRALNSPLHF
-,TRBJ2-4,TRBD2,16,TRBV5-1,TGCGCCAGCAGCTTGGTGGGGGGGATAGCCAAAAACATTCAGTACTTC,CASSLVGGIAKNIQYF
once,TRBJ1-3,-,13,TRBV18,TGTGCCAGCTCCGCAGGGACTGGAAACACCATATATTTT,CASSAGTGNTIYF
-,TRBJ2-1,TRBD1,18,TRBV7-6,TGTGCCAGCAGCTTCTTCAGCCGTTTTGGGACAGGGCGCAATGAGCAGTTCTTC,CASSFFSRFGTGRNEQFF
-,TRBJ2-7,-,12,TRBV30,TGTGCCTGGAGCCTGAGCTCCTACGAGCAGTACTTC,CAWSLSSYEQYF
-,TRBJ2-1,TRBD2,17,TRBV7-3,TGTGCCAGCAGCCCCTGGAGCGGGGGGGCCCGCTACAATGAGCAGTTCTTC,CASSPWSGGARYNEQFF
-,TRBJ2-5,TRBD2,15,TRBV5-1,TGCGCCAGCAGCTTGGCGGCGGGAGGGGCAGAGACCCAGTACTTC,CASSLAAGGAETQYF
once,TRBJ2-7,-,16,TRBV15,TGTGCCACCAGCAGAGGATCAGGCGGGAAGGTATACGAGCAGTACTTC,CATSRGSGGKVYEQYF
-,TRBJ2-5,TRBD2,16,TRBV10-3,TGTGCCATCAACGAGAGACTAGCGGGGGAGCAAGAGACCCAGTACTTC,CAINERLAGEQETQYF
-,TRBJ2-7,-,15,TRBV5-1,TGCGCCAGCAGATCTGACTCATCGATCATATACGAGCAGTACTTC,CASRSDSSIIYEQYF
-,TRBJ2-3,TRBD1,15,TRBV6-4,TGTGCCAGCAGTGACGGACAGGGGGGCACAGATACGCAGTATTTT,CASSDGQGGTDTQYF
-,TRBJ1-3,TRBD1,16,TRBV5-1,TGCGCCAGCAGCCCCCGACAGGGAGCAACTGGAAACACCATATATTTT,CASSPRQGATGNTIYF
-,TRBJ1-2,TRBD1,16,TRBV18,TGTGCCAGCTCCCCTCTTGACAGGGCAGACGGGTATGGCTACACCTTC,CASSPLDRADGYGYTF
-,TRBJ1-1,-,14,TRBV2,TGTGCCACCCAATTCGAACAGGCGAACACTGAAGCTTTCTTT,CATQFEQANTEAFF
-,TRBJ1-3,TRBD1,15,TRBV2,TGTGCCAGCAGCGACAGGGGGCTGTCTGGAAACACCATATATTTT,CASSDRGLSGNTIYF
-,TRBJ1-1,TRBD1,15,TRBV5-4,TGTGCCAGCAGCTTAGGACAGGGTGGGGACACTGAAGCTTTCTTT,CASSLGQGGDTEAFF
-,TRBJ2-7,TRBD2,16,TRBV4-1,TGCGCCAGCAGCCAAGGGTTTGCGGGAGCGAGCTACGAGCAGTACTTC,CASSQGFAGASYEQYF
-,TRBJ2-7,-,14,TRBV4-2,TGTGCCAGCAGCCAAACAGGATCCCTCTACGAGCAGTACTTC,CASSQTGSLYEQYF
-,TRBJ1-2,TRBD1,13,TRBV2,TGTGCCAGCAGCGACAGGGGGCGAGGTGGCTACACCTTC,CASSDRGRGGYTF
-,TRBJ1-5,-,16,TRBV19,TGTGCCAGTAGTTTAGAGGGGCCCCAGAGCAATCAGCCCCAGCATTTT,CASSLEGPQSNQPQHF
-,TRBJ2-7,-,15,TRBV7-6,TGTGCCAGCAGCCCCCTTCCTGCGTCGTACTACGAGCAGTACTTC,CASSPLPASYYEQYF
-,TRBJ1-1,-,14,TRBV5-4,TGTGCCAGCAGCTTGGTGGGGGGGCGAACTGAAGCTTTCTTT,CASSLVGGRTEAFF
once,TRBJ2-1,TRBD2,16,TRBV5-1,TGCGCCAGCAGCTTGGCCGGACTAGCGGGAGGCAATGAGCAGTTCTTC,CASSLAGLAGGNEQFF
-,TRBJ1-2,-,14,TRBV9,TGTGCCAGCAGCGTAGAGGCAGGGCCCTATGGCTACACCTTC,CASSVEAGPYGYTF
-,TRBJ2-7,TRBD1,19,TRBV19,TGTGCCAGTAGTATAGTTTGGGACAGGGCGAGGATGAGCTCCTACGAGCAGTACTTC,CASSIVWDRARMSSYEQYF
-,TRBJ2-7,TRBD2,14,TRBV2,TGTGCCAGCACCCAACTGGCGGGGGGTTACGAGCAGTACTTC,CASTQLAGGYEQYF
-,TRBJ2-1,TRBD2,14,TRBV19,TGTGCCAGTGCTCGCGGGAGCTGGTTCAATGAGCAGTTCTTC,CASARGSWFNEQFF
-,TRBJ2-1,-,15,TRBV5-1,TGCGCCAGCAGCCAAAACGACAGATCCTACAATGAGCAGTTCTTC,CASSQNDRSYNEQFF
few,TRBJ2-1,TRBD2,12,TRBV6-5,TGTGCCAGCAGATCGGGACTAGCGGAGCAGTTCTTC,CASRSGLAEQFF
once,TRBJ1-2,TRBD1,18,TRBV7-8,TGTGCCAGCAGCTTACTAACCGGGACAGGGCTCCTCAACTATGGCTACACCTTC,CASSLLTGTGLLNYGYTF
once,TRBJ2-7,-,13,TRBV4-2,TGTGCCAGCAGCCAAGATACTTTTCGGGAGCAGTACTTC,CASSQDTFREQYF
-,TRBJ2-7,TRBD1,14,TRBV11-2,TGTGCCAGCAGCTTCGGACAGGCCCCCTACGAGCAGTACTTC,CASSFGQAPYEQYF
few,TRBJ1-1,-,17,TRBV11-2,TGTGCCAGCAGCTTAGATGAGTGGGGGCTCTGGAGCACTGAAGCTTTCTTT,CASSLDEWGLWSTEAFF
-,TRBJ2-3,-,15,TRBV9,TGTGCCAGCAGCGTAGATAGCGGTAGCACAGATACGCAGTATTTT,CASSVDSGSTDTQYF
-,TRBJ1-2,-,18,TRBV4-2,TGTGCCAGCAGCCAAGATGCGGGCGGACAGACAACTAACTATGGCTACACCTTC,CASSQDAGGQTTNYGYTF